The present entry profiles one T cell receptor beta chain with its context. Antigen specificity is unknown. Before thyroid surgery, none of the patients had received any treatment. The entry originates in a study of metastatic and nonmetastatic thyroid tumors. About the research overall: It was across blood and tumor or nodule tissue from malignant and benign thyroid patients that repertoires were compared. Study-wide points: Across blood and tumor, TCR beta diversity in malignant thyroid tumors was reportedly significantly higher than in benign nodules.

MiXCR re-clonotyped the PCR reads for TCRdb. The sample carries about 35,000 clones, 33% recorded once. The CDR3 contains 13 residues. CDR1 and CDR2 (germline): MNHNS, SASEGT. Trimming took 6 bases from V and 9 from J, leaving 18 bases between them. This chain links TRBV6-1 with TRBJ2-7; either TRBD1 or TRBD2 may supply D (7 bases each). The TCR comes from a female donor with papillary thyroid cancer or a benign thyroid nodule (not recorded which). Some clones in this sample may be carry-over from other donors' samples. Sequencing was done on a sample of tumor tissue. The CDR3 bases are TGTGCCAGCAGGGCAGGGGGGGGCACTTGGCAGTACTTC. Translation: CASRAGGGTWQYF.